This TCR beta chain was sequenced for a study of T cells in localized non-small cell lung cancer (dated by TCRdb to the early 2020s). The study in broad terms: Comparing tumors with uninvolved tumor-adjacent lungs, the study looked at the T cell repertoires of hundreds of patients with early-stage NSCLC. The cohort was made up of under 250 treatment-naive NSCLC patients whose localized lung tumors had been resected. Of the NSCLC patients, fewer than 150 were male and approximately 110 were female, and the mean age was around 66 years.

Only one count was recorded for this clone. Its target antigen remains unknown. The input lacks base qualities; no much larger clone sits a single base away. Relative to germline, V is missing 3 bases and J is missing 5 bases, with 7 bases of the junction outside any gene match. The CDR3 has 15 amino acids, counting the end cysteine and phenylalanine. Only CDR3 DNA is held: 45 bases, read in frame from base 1. Reading the germline V gene gives CDR1 SNHLY and CDR2 FYNNEI. TCR beta CDR3 regions were sequenced from DNA using the immunoSEQ Assay. The authors' pipeline ran thus. To compute T cell density, TCR beta template counts were normalized to usable DNA, which was estimated by amplifying housekeeping genes. The preseqR package was used to estimate richness by extrapolating to 400,000 templates for PBMC samples and to 120,000 templates for tissue samples. Clonality was defined by subtracting Pielou's evenness from one. Tissue-enriched TCRs were identified through differential abundance testing performed on productive amino-acid clonotypes, with a minimum total count of 5 and an alpha of 0.1. The Jaccard Index and the Morisita Overlap Index were used to measure how much the repertoires overlapped between compartments. GLIPH clustered TCR beta CDR3s with public tetramer-defined viral CDR3s; viral motifs required at least three viral sequences plus V-gene enrichment. What TCRdb holds here is the immuneACCESS table cut down to in-frame rearrangements. Part of the clones is not present; checked against another copy, under half of the missing clones reflect an unresolved V gene, and the others are unexplained. V, J and clone size were drawn from that table, and D and trimming were deduced from the DNA. For this sample there are approximately 80,000 clones; around 81% appear just once. The top ten clones comprise roughly 9.8% of the sample.

At diagnosis, peripheral blood, uninvolved tumor-adjacent lung and tumor were collected and were preserved as a mix of fresh-frozen and FFPE material. For TCR repertoire profiling, blood samples were analyzed in the form of peripheral blood mononuclear cells. What the work shows at the level of the full study, not this receptor alone: Uninvolved tumor-adjacent lung showed the highest T cell clonality, higher than tumor, which suggests more focused antigenic responses in the uninvolved tumor-adjacent lung. A median of approximately 55 of the top 100 tumor clones were detected in paired uninvolved adjacent lung, and approximately 28 of these tumor clones were also found among the top 100 clones of the paired uninvolved adjacent lung. Because multi-region sequencing of the tumors was not done, intratumor heterogeneity could not be ruled out. Because the study design was exploratory, TCR variables were selected using unadjusted p-values without false-discovery rate correction. Higher T cell density in blood was associated with longer overall survival, whereas higher clonality in adjacent lung was associated with shorter survival.

The sample consisted of peripheral blood, taken before any cancer treatment. The TCR was taken from a female donor over 55 with stage I lung adenocarcinoma. Rearrangement joined TRBV2 to TRBJ2-5, and TRBD1 matches 9 of the central bases. The nucleotide sequence reads TGTGCCAGCAGTGACGGGGGACAGGGTAGGGAGACCCAGTACTTC. It encodes CASSDGGQGRETQYF.